This record covers a single T cell receptor (beta chain). Its antigen is not yet known. Base qualities are not at hand, and no much larger clone is one base apart. Receptor libraries were prepared by the immunoSEQ multiplex PCR assay. TCRdb took this table from immuneACCESS and kept in-frame rearrangements with V and J called. Such tables lack part of the clones; where checked against another copy, unresolved V genes explain under half of the gap, and the rest is unexplained. Within this sample are 25,000 to 35,000 clones, with 85% to 90% of them counted one time only. The ten largest clones add up to 8.3% of the sample. CDR1 and CDR2 were assigned from the germline V gene as SQVTM and ANQGSEA. V loses 4 bases at its end and J loses 9 bases; junction bases beyond the gene matches: 1. The CDR3 runs 10 amino acids, cysteine and phenylalanine included. The DNA shown is the 30-base CDR3, in frame from base 1.

The data were taken from a study of T cell changes during pregnancy in multiple sclerosis (dated by TCRdb to 2018 to 2020). For context, the study as a whole: The study examined how the T cell repertoire changed over the course of pregnancy in women with multiple sclerosis.

The receptor's source is a female donor with multiple sclerosis, enrolled in a pregnancy study. Rearrangement joined TRBV29-1 to TRBJ2-5; 8 middle bases align to TRBD2. Here the sequenced sample was CD8+ T cells from peripheral blood mononuclear cells, taken in the second trimester of pregnancy. The CDR3 protein is CSVGAGAQYF. The nucleotide sequence is TGCAGCGTTGGAGCGGGGGCCCAGTACTTC.